Below, 25 T cell receptor beta chains from the same sample are listed, as sequenced in a study of T cells after posttransplantation cyclophosphamide. Profiled with immunoSEQ multiplex PCR; TCRdb holds only in-frame clones, not every one. The sample shows 7,000 to 9,000 clones, none of them appearing just once. A marrow graft followed busulfan-fludarabine conditioning, with cyclophosphamide on days +3 and +4. The sequenced sample was PBMCs, obtained after allogeneic stem cell transplant with posttransplant cyclophosphamide. Every receptor here comes from a female patient between 50 and 60 years old who received an allogeneic stem cell transplant from a related donor, was CMV-positive, and had no GVHD. Some T cells may originate from the graft donor.

In this sample, this clone turned up many times. The chain recombines TRBV28 with TRBJ1-5, with D perhaps TRBD1 (5 bases). The CDR3 contains 12 residues. Germline V gene data show CDR1 as MDHEN and CDR2 as SYDVKM. Trimming stripped 6 bases from V and 5 bases from J, with 8 bases between. Here the CDR3 DNA reads TGTGCCAGCAGGAGAGGGGATCAGCCCCAGCATTTT. Its translation is CASRRGDQPQHF.

The table lists this clone with many counts. The chain combines TRBV5-1 with TRBJ2-3, with TRBD1 matching over 7 bases. Per the germline V gene, CDR1 is SGHRS and CDR2 is YFSETQ. The CDR3 loop spans 15 amino acids. The V gene end was trimmed by 0 bases and the J gene end by 6 bases; junction bases not matched to a gene: 7. DNA of the CDR3: TGCGCCAGCAGCTTGGAAGGCAGGGGGTTGGATACGCAGTATTTT. Its translation is CASSLEGRGLDTQYF.

This clone occurred many times. The chain combines TRBV5-6 with TRBJ2-7; D is possibly TRBD1 (5 bases). The V end was cut by 4 bases, the J end by 6 bases, with 11 bases between. This CDR3 has 12 amino acids. The germline gives CDR1 SGHDT, CDR2 YYEEEE. The chain's CDR3 is CASSRSQGEQYF. DNA of the CDR3: TGTGCCAGCAGCCGCTCTCAGGGCGAGCAGTACTTC.

This clone was seen at least ten times. CDR3 bases: TGTGCCATCAGTATACAGTTGAGCACAGATACGCAGTATTTT. It translates to CAISIQLSTDTQYF. This chain uses TRBV10-3 with TRBJ2-3; D is ambiguous. The germline V and J ends were trimmed by 5 bases and 0 bases, with 9 bases remaining between them. The length of the CDR3 is 14 residues. From germline, CDR1 is ENHRY and CDR2 SYGVKD.

To note about this clone: This may arise from a read error, as a much more abundant clone is one base away. The chain recombines TRBV24-1 with TRBJ2-1; possible D gene TRBD2, 6 bases. Germline loops: CDR1 KGHDR, CDR2 SFDVKD. This CDR3 contains 16 residues. The CDR3 reads CATSDSVAASCNEQFF. In DNA form, the CDR3 reads TGTGCCACCAGTGATTCAGTAGCGGCATCCTGCAATGAGCAGTTCTTC.

This clone was counted many times. The chain joins TRBV4-1 to TRBJ2-1; 9 bases match TRBD2. The CDR3 contains 16 residues. The V gene's germline CDR1 is MGHRA and CDR2 YSYEKL. V lost 4 bases and J lost 0; bases outside the gene matches: 4. CDR3 amino acids: CASSRISGSSYNEQFF. In nucleotides, the CDR3 is TGCGCCAGCAGCCGAATTAGCGGGAGCTCCTACAATGAGCAGTTCTTC.

This clone has a count of ten or more. The chain links TRBV6-4 to TRBJ1-5; D is uncertain. V dropped 6 bases and J dropped 6 bases, with 9 bases sitting between them. Germline V gene lookup returns CDR1 MRHNA and CDR2 SNTAGT. The CDR3 length is 12 residues. The CDR3 here is CASRPVSQPQHF. The CDR3 DNA reads TGTGCCAGCAGACCGGTGAGTCAGCCCCAGCATTTT.

Only a few counts were recorded for this clone. This sequence joins TRBV7-7 and TRBJ1-6; TRBD1 agrees at 7 bases. The length of the CDR3 is 15 residues. Germline trimming cut 4 bases from V and 10 bases from J; bases unmatched to any gene: 10. Germline V CDR1 and CDR2: SSHAT, FNYEAQ (reference sequence). In nucleotides, the CDR3 is TGTGCCAGCAGCTCATCGACAGGGTTTCGATCACCCCTCCACTTT. Its protein product is CASSSSTGFRSPLHF.

In this sample, this clone turned up many times. This CDR3 is CASSLFYRGVDEQYF. In nucleotides, the CDR3 is TGTGCCAGCAGTTTATTCTACAGGGGGGTGGACGAGCAGTACTTC. J is TRBJ2-7 and V is TRBV27; 8 bases match TRBD1. The V and J ends lost 1 base and 5 bases, in that order; junction bases with no gene match: 7. The CDR3 extends over 15 amino acids. CDR1 and CDR2 (germline): MNHEY, SMNVEV (reference sequence).

This clone has at least ten counts. The CDR3 is CASSLEGRYGYTF. The CDR3 coding sequence is TGCGCCAGCAGCTTGGAGGGTCGCTATGGCTACACCTTC. This chain links TRBV5-1 with TRBJ1-2; D unclear. The CDR3 sequence is 13 residues long. V was trimmed by 0 bases and J by 4 bases, leaving 7 bases between them. Germline V gene data show CDR1 as SGHRS and CDR2 as YFSETQ.

This clone was seen many times. This rearrangement joins TRBV6-5 to TRBJ1-2; TRBD1 matches at 8 bases. V was pared by 1 base and J by 4 bases, with 8 bases of the junction left unmatched. This CDR3 comprises 16 residues. Germline V gene data show CDR1 as MNHEY and CDR2 as SVGAGI. The CDR3 here is CASSYLNLQGVYGYTF. Here the CDR3 DNA reads TGTGCCAGCAGTTACTTGAATCTACAGGGGGTCTATGGCTACACCTTC.

Many counts were recorded for this clone. The chain recombines TRBV27 with TRBJ2-4; TRBD2 agrees at 11 bases. Trimming took 4 bases from V and 2 from J; bases not matched to a gene: 16. The germline CDR1 and CDR2 sequences are MNHEY and SMNVEV (reference sequence). The CDR3 consists of 20 residues. The CDR3 is CASSSVAGGRGSETKNIQYF. CDR3 bases: TGTGCCAGCAGTTCCGTAGCGGGAGGGCGTGGAAGCGAGACCAAAAACATTCAGTACTTC.

This clone has ten or more counts. The rearrangement joins TRBV6-5 to TRBJ2-2, with 7 bases lining up with TRBD2. Germline values: CDR1 MNHEY, CDR2 SVGAGI. The CDR3 loop spans 15 amino acids. After removal of 5 bases from V and 4 bases from J, the junction contained 7 bases not matched to a gene. The CDR3 spells CASSTLAEGTGELFF. The CDR3 nucleotides are TGTGCCAGCAGTACCCTAGCGGAAGGCACCGGGGAGCTGTTTTTT.

This clone was counted ten times or more. V and J are TRBV5-4 and TRBJ1-1, with D maybe TRBD1 (5 bases). V shed 0 bases and J shed 1 base, with 7 bases lying between them. This CDR3 comprises 14 residues. From germline, CDR1 is SGHNT and CDR2 YYREEE (reference sequence). This CDR3 reads CASSLGQSNTEAFF. The CDR3, as DNA: TGTGCCAGCAGCTTGGGACAGTCGAACACTGAAGCTTTCTTT.

This clone came up many times. The rearrangement joins TRBV6-6 to TRBJ2-1, with D tentatively TRBD1 (7 bases). V was pared by 4 bases and J by 4 bases, with 11 bases between. Germline lookup yields CDR1 MNHNY and CDR2 SVGAGI (reference sequence). The CDR3 runs to 14 residues. CDR3 in amino acids: CASSSQGTYNEQFF. The CDR3 DNA sequence: TGTGCCAGCAGTTCACAGGGGACTTACAATGAGCAGTTCTTC.

This clone was detected many times. Other DNA sequences of this sample code for an identical CDR3. The chain has TRBV9 and TRBJ1-3; D is undetermined. Germline-derived CDR1 and CDR2 are SGDLS and YYNGEE. The CDR3 has 14 amino acids. Trimming stripped 0 bases from V and 4 bases from J, with 8 bases between. The chain's CDR3 is CASSVDSSGNTIYF. In nucleotides, the CDR3 is TGTGCCAGCAGCGTAGACAGTTCAGGAAACACCATATATTTT. Drawing the rest from reference TRBV9 and TRBJ1-3, the complete variable domain is DSGVTQTPKHLITATGQRVTLRCSPRSGDLSVYWYQQSLDQGLQFLIQYYNGEERAKGNILERFSAQQFPDLHSELNLSSLELGDSALYFCASSVDSSGNTIYFGEGSWLTVV.

This clone was counted ten times or more. The chain couples TRBV11-2 to TRBJ1-4; TRBD1 matches 7 bases. The CDR3 covers 15 residues. Trimming at V came to 5 bases and at J to 6 bases, leaving 9 bases not matched to a gene. Per germline, CDR1 SGHAT and CDR2 FQNNGV. CDR3 nucleotides: TGTGCCAGCAGCCCGTTCAGGGGGAAGGATGAAAAACTGTTTTTT. Encoded protein: CASSPFRGKDEKLFF.

This clone was observed many times. The chain employs TRBV28 and TRBJ2-2; possibly TRBD1 for D (6 bases). There are 18 residues in the CDR3. V dropped 4 bases and J dropped 1 base, with 19 bases sitting between them. Germline V gene data show CDR1 as MDHEN and CDR2 as SYDVKM. CDR3 residues: CASSSLTGPIRNTGELFF. DNA of the CDR3: TGTGCCAGCAGTTCCCTGACAGGCCCTATCCGGAACACCGGGGAGCTGTTTTTT.

This clone has at least ten counts. This rearrangement joins TRBV12-3 or TRBV12-4 to TRBJ1-2; TRBD1 might be the D (6 bases). V lost 5 bases and J lost 5, with 15 bases in between. The CDR3 length is 14 residues. The CDR3 reads CASSPRGGLYGYTF. DNA of the CDR3: TGTGCCAGCAGTCCCCGGGGGGGGCTTTATGGCTACACCTTC.

The sample holds many counts of this clone. J is TRBJ2-7 and V is TRBV7-2; D unclear. Germline V gene data show CDR1 as SGHTA and CDR2 as FQGNSA. V shed 7 bases and J shed 6 bases, with 13 bases lying between them. The CDR3 has 12 residues. CDR3 nucleotides: TGTGCCAGCACTTACCGGTTCGGCGAGCAGTACTTC. Translating it yields CASTYRFGEQYF.

V gene TRBV6-1 combines with J gene TRBJ2-5; 15 positions match TRBD2. J was trimmed by 4 bases and V by 11 bases; bases with no gene match: 8. The CDR3 has 15 amino acids. CDR1 MNHNS and CDR2 SASEGT come from the germline V gene. The CDR3, as DNA: TGTGCCGCCTGGACTAGCGGGAGGGGGGGAGAGACCCAGTACTTC. Residues: CAAWTSGRGGETQYF.

This clone was seen many times. The V call is TRBV27, the J call TRBJ1-1; maybe TRBD1 (5 bases). The CDR3 runs to 14 residues. Trimming removed 6 bases from V and 5 bases from J, with 16 bases in between. Per the germline V gene, CDR1 is MNHEY and CDR2 is SMNVEV (reference sequence). The CDR3 sequence: CASRPQGLGTEAFF. For the CDR3, the DNA is TGTGCCAGCAGGCCCCAGGGTCTAGGAACTGAAGCTTTCTTT.

This clone was detected ten times or more. The V and J genes are TRBV6-5 and TRBJ1-4; 7 bases map to TRBD1. V shed 0 bases and J 7 bases; nucleotides not matched to a gene: 5. The CDR3 is 15 amino acids. Per the germline V gene, CDR1 is MNHEY and CDR2 is SVGAGI. The CDR3 reads CASSYSTGNSEKLFF. In DNA, the CDR3 is TGTGCCAGCAGTTACTCGACAGGGAATTCTGAAAAACTGTTTTTT.

This clone appeared many times. V is TRBV24-1 and J is TRBJ1-1; a weak D match, TRBD1 (6 bases). This CDR3 is 13 amino acids long. V was pared by 3 bases and J by 11 bases, with 15 bases between. Germline V lookup: CDR1 KGHDR, CDR2 SFDVKD. The CDR3 is CATSDTGGRRAFF. The CDR3, as DNA: TGTGCCACCAGTGATACTGGGGGCCGACGGGCTTTCTTT.

By share, this clone ranks as medium-sized. The chain links TRBV28 to TRBJ2-7, with 9 bases aligning to TRBD1. The CDR3 covers 14 residues. The V and J ends lost 11 bases and 2 bases, in that order; junction bases with no gene match: 10. Germline loops: CDR1 MDHEN, CDR2 SYDVKM. This CDR3 is CASGAGQGPYEQYF. The CDR3 DNA is TGTGCCTCTGGGGCAGGACAGGGGCCCTACGAGCAGTACTTC.